These 23 T cell receptor beta chains were all obtained from the same sample, sequenced in a study of blood T cell repertoires in COVID-19 (dated by TCRdb to 2020 to 2021). To prepare the library, the immunoSEQ multiplex PCR assay was applied. TCRdb took this table from immuneACCESS and kept in-frame rearrangements with V and J called. Such tables lack part of the clones; where checked against another copy, unresolved V genes explain under half of the gap, and the rest is unexplained. This sample is represented by roughly 75,000 clones; roughly 90% of them were singletons. The top ten clonotypes cover 5.5% to 7% of the sample. The specimen was peripheral blood. The source of these receptors is a man older than 75 with COVID-19, enrolled during active disease.

V gene TRBV7-9 combines with J gene TRBJ2-3; D remains unclear. V lost 5 bases, J lost 0 bases, and 12 bases lay in between. The germline CDR1 and CDR2 sequences are SEHNR and FQNEAQ (reference sequence). This CDR3 has 15 residues. The CDR3 loop is CASSPTRQSTDTQYF. The CDR3 region has the DNA TGTGCCAGCAGCCCAACCAGGCAAAGCACAGATACGCAGTATTTT.

The genes are TRBV15 and TRBJ2-7; 11 bases align to TRBD2. The germline CDR1 and CDR2 sequences are LNHNV and YYDKDF (reference sequence). With V trimmed by 1 base and J by 2 bases, 4 bases remained unmatched. CDR3 length equals 16 residues. CDR3 coding DNA: TGTGCCACCAGCAGAGTCCATAGCGGGGGGGCCTACGAGCAGTACTTC. It yields the protein CATSRVHSGGAYEQYF.

This rearrangement joins TRBV19 to TRBJ1-4; D is possibly TRBD1 (6 bases). The CDR3 sequence is 17 residues long. V was pared by 4 bases and J by 4 bases, with 19 bases between. The germline V gene has CDR1 LNHDA and CDR2 SQIVND (reference sequence). The CDR3 loop is CASSRKGHREGNEKLFF. The CDR3 DNA is TGTGCCAGTAGTAGAAAAGGCCACAGGGAAGGTAATGAAAAACTGTTTTTT.

The CDR3 loop is CASGLVAGGEAFF. CDR3 coding DNA: TGTGCTAGTGGTTTGGTCGCGGGGGGCGAAGCTTTCTTT. V and J are TRBV12-5 and TRBJ1-1; possibly TRBD1 for D (6 bases). The CDR3 consists of 13 residues. V was pared by 0 bases and J by 8 bases, with 10 bases between. CDR1 is LGHNT and CDR2 is FRNRAP in the germline V gene.

This rearrangement joins TRBV5-1 to TRBJ2-1; TRBD2 aligns across 10 bases. The CDR3 is 19 residues long. V dropped 0 bases and J dropped 0; count of bases not matched to a gene: 9. The germline V gene encodes CDR1 SGHRS and CDR2 YFSETQ. CDR3 amino acids: CASSLGVSGGRYSYNEQFF. The CDR3 nucleotides are TGCGCCAGCAGCTTGGGAGTTAGCGGGGGGCGATACTCCTACAATGAGCAGTTCTTC.

The J gene is TRBJ1-6, the V gene TRBV27; 7 bases agree with TRBD1. Per the germline V gene, CDR1 is MNHEY and CDR2 is SMNVEV (reference sequence). Losses at the gene ends were 6 bases for V and 3 bases for J; bases not matched to a gene: 14. The CDR3 contains 18 residues. The CDR3 DNA follows: TGTGCCAGCAGCATTTCACAGGGGTGGGGAAACTATAATTCACCCCTCCACTTT. It codes for CASSISQGWGNYNSPLHF.

This clone occurred once. The rearrangement links TRBV9 to TRBJ2-1, with 12 bases identical to TRBD2. Germline CDR1 SGDLS, CDR2 YYNGEE. CDR3 length equals 18 residues. V dropped 4 bases and J dropped 3; count of bases not matched to a gene: 11. The CDR3 sequence is CASSPGASGGAFYNEQFF. The DNA of the CDR3 is TGTGCCAGCAGCCCTGGGGCTAGCGGGGGGGCATTCTACAATGAGCAGTTCTTC.

This sequence joins TRBV6-5 and TRBJ1-5, with 11 bases aligning to TRBD1. J lost 0 bases, V lost 10 bases, and 5 bases had no gene match. The CDR3 is made up of 15 amino acids. Germline V lookup: CDR1 MNHEY, CDR2 SVGAGI. CDR3 sequence: CATGTGGYSNQPQHF. The CDR3 DNA reads TGTGCCACCGGGACAGGGGGGTATAGCAATCAGCCCCAGCATTTT.

In DNA form, the CDR3 reads TGTGCCAGCAGCTCTGAGCGGGGGCTCGAGACCCAGTACTTC. Its translation: CASSSERGLETQYF. The gene calls are TRBV7-2 and TRBJ2-5; 8 bases match TRBD2. There are 14 residues in the CDR3. Per germline, CDR1 SGHTA and CDR2 FQGNSA. V shed 4 bases and J 5 bases; nucleotides not matched to a gene: 6.

A single count supports this clone. This rearrangement joins TRBV11-2 to TRBJ1-1; 9 bases agree with TRBD1. The CDR3 covers 15 residues. With 1 base clipped from V and 3 bases from J, the junction kept 3 bases outside the gene matches. CDR1 SGHAT and CDR2 FQNNGV come from the germline V gene. In nucleotides, the CDR3 is TGTGCCAGCAGCTTAGGGACAGGGGTAGACACTGAAGCTTTCTTT. Amino acid sequence: CASSLGTGVDTEAFF.

V usage is TRBV25-1 and J usage is TRBJ1-2; maybe TRBD1 (6 bases). Trimming cost V 3 bases and J 2 bases, with 10 bases left between them. CDR1 MGHDK and CDR2 SYGVNS come from the germline V gene. CDR3 length: 14 residues. The DNA of the CDR3 is TGTGCCAGCAGTGATTCCAGGGGCAACTATGGCTACACCTTC. This gives the protein CASSDSRGNYGYTF.

This chain links TRBV6-6 with TRBJ1-2; TRBD1 might be the D (5 bases). Germline CDR1 MNHNY, CDR2 SVGAGI (reference sequence). The CDR3 is 14 amino acids. V was cut by 6 bases and J by 2 bases, with 13 bases left in between. The CDR3 DNA follows: TGTGCCAGCAGCTCGCGGGGGGGGAACTATGGCTACACCTTC. Its protein product is CASSSRGGNYGYTF.

The rearrangement joins TRBV10-2 to TRBJ2-7; TRBD1 might be the D (7 bases). There are 12 residues in the CDR3. Trimming shortened V by 10 bases and J by 9 bases, and 19 bases separated the two germline ends. Germline V lookup: CDR1 WSHSY, CDR2 SAAADI. CDR3 bases: TGCGCCACCCATACTTCAGGGGGAGGGCAGTACTTC. It specifies CATHTSGGGQYF.

The V gene is TRBV2, the J gene TRBJ1-5; D gene unclear. CDR3 length equals 14 residues. In germline, CDR1 is SNHLY, CDR2 FYNNEI. Deletions cut 4 bases from V and 4 bases from J, with 11 bases between. The DNA for the CDR3 is TGTGCCAGCAGTGGGGCCAGCCGGAATCAGCCCCAGCATTTT. Amino acids: CASSGASRNQPQHF.

The genes are TRBV24-1 and TRBJ2-1; 8 nucleotides line up with TRBD1. Germline assignment: CDR1 KGHDR and CDR2 SFDVKD. The CDR3 is 15 residues long. The junction had 8 bases not matched to a gene; V was cut back by 5 bases and J by 6 bases. CDR3 nucleotide sequence: TGTGCCACCAGTGTGACAGGGGCGTCAGGCAATGAGCAGTTCTTC. Amino acids: CATSVTGASGNEQFF.

The gene calls are TRBV9 and TRBJ2-3, with D perhaps TRBD2 (6 bases). V was trimmed by 6 bases and J by 8 bases, leaving 19 bases between them. This CDR3 region has 14 residues. Looked up from germline, CDR1 is SGDLS and CDR2 is YYNGEE. The CDR3 coding sequence is TGTGCCAGCACCGGTGGGACTTATCAAGGTACGCAGTATTTT. It codes for CASTGGTYQGTQYF.

The V call is TRBV4-3, the J call TRBJ2-5; tentatively, D is TRBD2 (5 bases). Germline CDR1 LGHNA, CDR2 YSLEER. V lost 0 bases and J 5 bases, leaving 16 bases between the germline ends. CDR3 size: 16 residues. The CDR3 DNA sequence: TGCGCCAGCAGCCAAGAGGGATCCCCGCGAGGGGAGACCCAGTACTTC. This gives the protein CASSQEGSPRGETQYF.

The chain couples TRBV19 to TRBJ1-4; no firm D call. The CDR3 has 13 amino acids. The ends were cut back, 7 bases at V and 5 bases at J, with 11 bases in the middle. In germline, CDR1 is LNHDA, CDR2 SQIVND (reference sequence). The CDR3 protein is CASNVWRNEKLFF. CDR3 DNA: TGTGCCAGTAATGTCTGGAGGAATGAAAAACTGTTTTTT.

The chain combines TRBV19 with TRBJ2-5, with 8 bases that match TRBD1. V shed 5 bases and J 4 bases; nucleotides not matched to a gene: 3. This CDR3 contains 13 residues. Germline lookup yields CDR1 LNHDA and CDR2 SQIVND (reference sequence). The CDR3 region is CASSLGQGETQYF. CDR3 sequence (DNA): TGTGCCAGTAGTTTAGGACAGGGAGAGACCCAGTACTTC.

The rearrangement joins TRBV28 to TRBJ1-2; TRBD1 agrees at 7 bases. The germline V gene encodes CDR1 MDHEN and CDR2 SYDVKM. Unmatched junction bases numbered 3, after V lost 5 bases and J lost 0 bases. This CDR3 spans 14 amino acids. CDR3 sequence reads: CASSEGTANYGYTF. In DNA form, the CDR3 reads TGTGCCAGCAGTGAAGGGACAGCTAACTATGGCTACACCTTC.

In its sample, this clone was seen a few times. The chain joins TRBV6-5 to TRBJ1-5, with D perhaps TRBD1 (6 bases). V lost 8 bases and J lost 3, with 17 bases in between. Germline-derived CDR1 and CDR2 are MNHEY and SVGAGI. This CDR3 spans 15 amino acids. CDR3 region: CASGRAGEPNQPQHF. The CDR3 nucleotides read TGTGCCAGCGGCCGGGCAGGGGAACCCAATCAGCCCCAGCATTTT.

The rearrangement joins TRBV29-1 to TRBJ1-2; D might be TRBD1 (5 bases). The germline V and J ends were trimmed by 3 bases and 4 bases, with 9 bases remaining between them. The germline V gene encodes CDR1 SQVTM and CDR2 ANQGSEA. The CDR3 has 12 residues. CDR3 region: CSVDPGPYGYTF. The CDR3, as DNA: TGCAGCGTTGATCCAGGGCCCTATGGCTACACCTTC.

The CDR3 DNA is TGTGCCAGCAGCTTAGATCGGGGGAGCACAGATACGCAGTATTTT. Residues: CASSLDRGSTDTQYF. The J gene is TRBJ2-3, the V gene TRBV11-2; tentative D call: TRBD2 (6 bases). Trimming shortened V by 0 bases and J by 0 bases, and 7 bases separated the two germline ends. Per germline, CDR1 SGHAT and CDR2 FQNNGV. The CDR3 totals 15 residues.